This is a list of T cell receptor beta chains from one sample in a study of untreated major depressive disorder. The method was immunoSEQ multiplex PCR; TCRdb's version includes in-frame clones alone and lacks a portion of them. The sample carries roughly 25,000 clones, about 90% recorded once. Sequencing was carried out using CD4+ T cells from PBMCs. The receptors here all came from a woman in her 30s with major depressive disorder. CDR3s include the opening cysteine and the closing phenylalanine or tryptophan. A D gene is named only where the DNA matches it firmly. Rows may omit the clone size; those that give it use once, few, many or a size class.

j_call,cdr3_length,v_call,clone_size,d_call,cdr3_nt,cdr3_aa
TRBJ1-5,14,TRBV29-1,.,TRBD1,TGCAGCGTAGCGACCGGGACAGGGATTCAGCCCCAGCATTTT,CSVATGTGIQPQHF
TRBJ2-3,13,TRBV11-2,.,.,TGTGCCAGCAGCTTAGATTTCGGAGATACGCAGTATTTT,CASSLDFGDTQYF
TRBJ2-1,16,TRBV6-6,.,.,TGTGCCAGCAGTATTCCGACAGGGAGGTCCTACAATGAGCAGTTCTTC,CASSIPTGRSYNEQFF
TRBJ1-5,15,TRBV7-9,.,.,TGTGCCAGCAGCTTGGGCGGATCGGGCAATCAGCCCCAGCATTTT,CASSLGGSGNQPQHF
TRBJ1-2,15,TRBV4-3,.,.,TGCGCCAGCAGCCAAGATTTTGGTCCGGACTATGGCTACACCTTC,CASSQDFGPDYGYTF
TRBJ2-3,14,TRBV7-3,.,.,TGTGCCAGCAGCTTAGGGTGGCCTCCAGATACGCAGTATTTT,CASSLGWPPDTQYF
TRBJ2-3,16,TRBV5-1,.,TRBD2,TGCGCCAGCAGCTTGCTTGCGGGGGGCCGGGGGGATACGCAGTATTTT,CASSLLAGGRGDTQYF
TRBJ2-7,13,TRBV25-1,.,TRBD1,TGTGCCACCTCGGGACAGGGAATCTACGAGCAGTACTTC,CATSGQGIYEQYF
TRBJ2-5,14,TRBV18,.,.,TGTGCCAGCTCACCACGCCACCCCCAAGAGACCCAGTACTTC,CASSPRHPQETQYF
TRBJ2-1,13,TRBV11-2,.,TRBD2,TGTGCCAGCGGCGATTGGGAGCGGGGGGTGCAGTTCTTC,CASGDWERGVQFF
TRBJ2-1,14,TRBV11-2,once,.,TGTGCCAGCAGCTCAATAGCGTCCTACAATGAGCAGTTCTTC,CASSSIASYNEQFF
TRBJ2-2,18,TRBV9,.,TRBD2,TGTGCCAGCAGCGTAGAAGCTAGCGGGGACACGAACACCGGGGAGCTGTTTTTT,CASSVEASGDTNTGELFF
TRBJ2-3,14,TRBV4-2,.,.,TGTGCCAGCAGCCACCACGTTCGCACAGATACGCAGTATTTT,CASSHHVRTDTQYF
TRBJ2-5,12,TRBV29-1,.,TRBD2,TGCAGCCACGGGAGGACCCAAGAGACCCAGTACTTC,CSHGRTQETQYF
TRBJ1-5,14,TRBV18,.,.,TGTGCCAGCTCACTGACAGGCTACAATCAGCCCCAGCATTTT,CASSLTGYNQPQHF
TRBJ2-2,14,TRBV5-1,.,TRBD2,TGCGCCAGCAGCTTGGTGGGAGGGACCGGGGAGCTGTTTTTT,CASSLVGGTGELFF
TRBJ2-3,15,TRBV7-3,once,TRBD2,TGTGCCAGCAGCTTCAACCGGGGGGGCACAGATACGCAGTATTTT,CASSFNRGGTDTQYF
TRBJ2-5,21,TRBV7-8,.,TRBD2,TGTGCCAGCAGCTTTCTAAGGATGACGGGGACTAGCGGGAGGACCCAAGAGACCCAGTACTTC,CASSFLRMTGTSGRTQETQYF
TRBJ2-1,16,TRBV28,.,TRBD2,TGTGCCAGCAGGGGGACTAGCGGGGACCACTACAATGAGCAGTTCTTC,CASRGTSGDHYNEQFF
TRBJ1-2,11,TRBV6-5,.,.,TGTGCCACCGCGTATGGCTATGGCTACACCTTC,CATAYGYGYTF
TRBJ1-2,14,TRBV18,.,.,TGTGCCAGCTCACTAACCAACCCAGCAGATGGCTACACCTTC,CASSLTNPADGYTF
TRBJ2-1,16,TRBV12-5,.,TRBD1,TGTGCTAGTGGTGAACAGGGGGCTAAGCTTTACAATGAGCAGTTCTTC,CASGEQGAKLYNEQFF
TRBJ1-6,16,TRBV7-2,once,.,TGTGCCAGCAGCTTAGAGAGGGGGGGCGGGGGTTCACCCCTCCACTTT,CASSLERGGGGSPLHF
TRBJ1-2,14,TRBV4-3,.,.,TGCGCCAGCAGCCAAGGCAAAGGGGGCTATGGCTACACCTTC,CASSQGKGGYGYTF
TRBJ2-1,16,TRBV11-2,.,TRBD2,TGTGCCAGCAGCCGGAACGCGGGGGGGGTCTGGGATGAGCAGTTCTTC,CASSRNAGGVWDEQFF
TRBJ1-2,12,TRBV11-1,once,.,TGTGCCAGCAGCCACACAGGGTATGGCTACACCTTC,CASSHTGYGYTF
TRBJ2-5,16,TRBV28,once,.,TGTGCCAGCAGTTTTGATTCAGGGGGGATGCAAGAGACCCAGTACTTC,CASSFDSGGMQETQYF
TRBJ2-7,12,TRBV29-1,.,TRBD2,TGCAGCGCTGTCCAGCGGGACTACGAGCAGTACTTC,CSAVQRDYEQYF
TRBJ1-1,13,TRBV6-1,.,.,TGTGCCAGCAGTGAATCAGTTAACACTGAAGCTTTCTTT,CASSESVNTEAFF
TRBJ2-3,14,TRBV11-2,.,TRBD2,TGTGCCAGCAGCTTAGGGCGGGACTACGATACGCAGTATTTT,CASSLGRDYDTQYF
TRBJ2-2,15,TRBV9,.,.,TGTGCCAGCAGCGACCATAGCGGTAACACCGGGGAGCTGTTTTTT,CASSDHSGNTGELFF
TRBJ1-3,16,TRBV19,.,.,TGTGCCAGTAGTATTAGGAAGATCAACTCTGGAAACACCATATATTTT,CASSIRKINSGNTIYF